Reported below is one T cell receptor beta chain. The table lists this clonotype with a few counts. Its antigen remains undetermined. It has no much larger one-base neighbor in the sample; base qualities were not kept. This entry belongs to a study of T cells in Graves' hyperthyroidism and ophthalmopathy (dated by TCRdb to 2018 to 2020). The study in broad terms: Peripheral blood samples were taken at the time of initial diagnosis, prior to any treatment. To identify distinguishing TCR V-J signatures, a discovery cohort of 90 to 100 patients was used, comprising 40 to 45 with Graves' ophthalmopathy and under 60 with stable Graves' hyperthyroidism. An independent validation cohort of under 20 hyperthyroidism patients and 17 patients who later progressed to ophthalmopathy tested prospective prediction of ophthalmopathy. The 100 or so discovery patients were randomly divided into training and test sets at a 7:3 ratio. In several Graves' hyperthyroidism patients, the study also compared T-cell repertoires from thyroid tissue with T-cell repertoires from blood. Following sampling, methimazole starting at 30 mg daily was given to hyperthyroidism patients, and high-dose intravenous methylprednisolone was given to ophthalmopathy patients. The paper reports TCR Vbeta CDR3 sequencing of some 140 peripheral blood samples: around 45 ophthalmopathy, 70 to 85 hyperthyroidism and around 17 progressor patients. What the work shows at the level of the full study, not this receptor alone: No statistical method was used to set the sample size in advance, and investigators knew the group allocation. A model built on a 13 V-J signature distinguished ophthalmopathy from stable hyperthyroidism, reaching about 88% sensitivity and around 81% specificity in cross-validation and 80%/75% in testing. Most expanded thyroid clonotypes (frequency above 0.001) were also detected in blood, a finding suggesting that blood repertoires may reflect thyroid immune responses. In validation, the model predicted progression to ophthalmopathy a median of roughly 6.5 months before onset, with about 64% sensitivity and 72.22% specificity.

Trimming takes 5 bases from V and 1 base from J, and the germline ends sit 14 bases apart. Including the terminal cysteine and phenylalanine, the CDR3 comprises 15 residues. Just the 45-base CDR3 DNA is kept, in frame starting at base 1. CDR1 MNHEY and CDR2 SVGAGI were looked up in the germline V gene. Stable Graves' hyperthyroidism was defined as the absence of progression to ophthalmopathy over 18 months of follow-up. Hyperthyroidism patients were aged 18 to 65 years and newly diagnosed, with disease duration of less than 2 months. Any patient with an uncontrolled infection, another autoimmune disease, pregnancy or lactation was excluded. Diagnoses were based on clinical symptoms, serum thyroxine and TRAb, thyroid ultrasound and orbital computed tomography. Ficoll-Paque density gradient centrifugation was used to isolate PBMCs from about 10 ml of fresh peripheral blood. Total RNA was extracted using Trizol reagent, and RNA quality was assessed on an Agilent 2100 Bioanalyzer.

Amplification of TCR beta CDR3 regions was carried out from RNA transcripts. A first-round RT-PCR of the TCR CDR3 used the HTBI primer set with the Qiagen OneStep RT-PCR kit. Libraries were constructed in a second round of multiplex PCR, after which size selection and purification were performed. Sequencing of the libraries was done on an Illumina HiSeq2000 using paired-end 100 bp reads. In the authors' own workflow: Raw data were processed with SOAPnuke, discarding reads with adapters, uncalled bases, mean Phred below 15, or no exact constant-primer or identifier match. High-quality paired reads were merged with COPE v1.2.5, and unique nucleotide sequences were defined as clonotypes. MiTCR v1.1 was used to align the clonotypes against IMGT TRBV, TRBD and TRBJ reference segments. Only V-J combinations with frequency above 0.0001, covering approximately 99% of repertoires, were analysed. The TCS score was defined as F50 (clonal expansion) divided by E x V (chaos), with BLOSUM62-based TCRdist calculated between CDR3 peptides within each V-J. Welch's t-statistics and random forest reduced roughly 500 V-J features to 10 to 15, which were used in a naive Bayes classifier (R e1071). Thyroid-blood repertoire similarity was quantified with the Morisita-Horn index. The public reads were run again by TCRdb, first through fastp at Q25 and then through MiXCR, and only productive beta chains were kept. Rows are combined by CDR3 protein, so each entry shows the most common genes and DNA. The V and J calls and clone size come from TCRdb's table, not from the authors' own analysis. The table for this sample lists just under 750,000 distinct CDR3 sequences; 30% to 40% of them were counted only once. The ten largest clones take up around 31% of the sample.

The receptor's source is a woman aged 40 to 49 with Graves' hyperthyroidism. The sample comprised blood. The sequence joins TRBV6-5 to TRBJ2-5; the D segment could be TRBD2, given 6 matching bases. The DNA sequence is TGTGCCAGCAGTGCCACCCTAGCGCCCCAAGAGACCCAGTACTTC. Its coded protein is CASSATLAPQETQYF.